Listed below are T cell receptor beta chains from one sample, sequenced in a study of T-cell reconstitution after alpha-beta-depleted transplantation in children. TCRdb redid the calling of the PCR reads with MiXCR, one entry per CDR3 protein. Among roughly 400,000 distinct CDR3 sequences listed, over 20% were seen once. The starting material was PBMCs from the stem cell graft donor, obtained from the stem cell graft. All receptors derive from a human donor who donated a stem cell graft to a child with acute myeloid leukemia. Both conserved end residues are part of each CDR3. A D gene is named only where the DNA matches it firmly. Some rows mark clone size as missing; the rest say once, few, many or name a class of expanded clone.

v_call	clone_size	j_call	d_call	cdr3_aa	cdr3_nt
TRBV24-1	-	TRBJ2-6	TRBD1	CATSDRSGQKSGANVLTF	TGTGCCACCAGTGACCGCTCGGGACAGAAATCTGGGGCCAACGTCCTGACTTTC
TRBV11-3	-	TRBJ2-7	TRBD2	CASSDSGRAGYEQYF	TGTGCCAGCAGCGATAGCGGGAGGGCCGGGTACGAGCAGTACTTC
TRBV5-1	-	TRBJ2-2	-	CASSVGTPATGELFF	TGCGCCAGCAGCGTCGGGACGCCGGCCACCGGGGAGCTGTTTTTT
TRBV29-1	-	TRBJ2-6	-	CSVVAGRASSGANVLTF	TGCAGCGTTGTTGCTGGCAGGGCAAGCTCTGGGGCCAACGTCCTGACTTTC
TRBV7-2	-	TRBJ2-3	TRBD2	CASSLLAGEVNTQYF	TGTGCCAGCAGCCTACTAGCGGGAGAAGTAAATACGCAGTATTTT
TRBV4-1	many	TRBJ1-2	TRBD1	CASSQEKDRVYGYTF	TGCGCCAGCAGCCAAGAGAAGGACAGGGTGTATGGCTACACCTTC
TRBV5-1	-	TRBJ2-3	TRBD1	CASSLQGVGTDTQYF	TGCGCCAGCAGCCTGCAGGGGGTGGGGACAGATACGCAGTATTTT
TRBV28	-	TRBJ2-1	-	CASTPREGSYNEQFF	TGTGCCAGCACCCCGCGGGAAGGTTCCTACAATGAGCAGTTCTTC
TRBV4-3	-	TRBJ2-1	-	CASSWGETYNEQFF	TGCGCCAGCAGCTGGGGGGAGACCTACAATGAGCAGTTCTTC
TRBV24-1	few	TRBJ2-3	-	CATGESTDTQYF	TGTGCCACGGGGGAAAGCACAGATACGCAGTATTTT
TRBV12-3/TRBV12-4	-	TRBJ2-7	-	CASSPTGSGYEQYF	TGTGCCAGCAGTCCGACCGGGTCGGGCTACGAGCAGTACTTC
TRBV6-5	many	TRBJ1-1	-	CASIAWTEAFF	TGTGCCAGCATAGCCTGGACTGAAGCTTTCTTT
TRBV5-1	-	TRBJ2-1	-	CASSFETGNDEQFF	TGCGCCAGCAGCTTCGAAACGGGTAATGATGAGCAGTTCTTC
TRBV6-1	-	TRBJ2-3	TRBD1	CASSVFRDRHTDTQYF	TGTGCCAGCAGTGTCTTCCGGGACAGACACACAGATACGCAGTATTTT
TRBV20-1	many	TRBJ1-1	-	CSARDRETEAFF	TGCAGTGCTAGAGACAGGGAGACTGAAGCTTTCTTT
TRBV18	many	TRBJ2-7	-	CASSSTGTYEQYF	TGTGCCAGCTCATCGACGGGTACCTACGAGCAGTACTTC
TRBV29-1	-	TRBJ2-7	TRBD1	CSVEGTGTGEQYF	TGCAGCGTTGAAGGGACAGGGACGGGGGAGCAGTACTTC
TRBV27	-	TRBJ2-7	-	CASSSLVTGHVDEQYF	TGTGCCAGCAGCTCCTTGGTTACCGGACATGTCGACGAGCAGTACTTC
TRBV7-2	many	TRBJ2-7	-	CASSLPAGSYEQYF	TGTGCCAGCAGCTTACCGGCAGGATCCTACGAGCAGTACTTC
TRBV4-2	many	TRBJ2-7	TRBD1	CASSQARGSLNEQYF	TGTGCCAGCAGCCAGGCCAGGGGGAGTCTGAACGAGCAGTACTTC
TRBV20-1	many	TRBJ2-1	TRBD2	CSARAPLAGGNEQFF	TGCAGTGCTAGAGCCCCACTAGCGGGAGGAAATGAGCAGTTCTTC
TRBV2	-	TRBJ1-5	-	CASSGSGPQHF	TGTGCCAGCAGCGGCTCGGGGCCCCAGCATTTT
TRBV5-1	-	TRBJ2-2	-	CASSLEAGRTGELFF	TGCGCCAGCAGCTTGGAGGCAGGAAGGACCGGGGAGCTGTTTTTT
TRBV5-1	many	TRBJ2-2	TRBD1	CASSSVDRGPTGELFF	TGCGCCAGCAGCTCCGTGGACAGGGGGCCGACCGGGGAGCTGTTTTTT
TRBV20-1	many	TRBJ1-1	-	CRPRTDLTTEAFF	TGCAGACCTCGGACAGATCTGACCACTGAAGCTTTCTTT
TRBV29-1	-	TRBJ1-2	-	CSVDDGSGIYGYTF	TGCAGCGTTGATGACGGGTCGGGAATCTATGGCTACACCTTC
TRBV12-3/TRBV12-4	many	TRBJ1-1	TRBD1	CASRPTGALLNTEAFF	TGTGCCAGCAGACCTACAGGGGCCCTCTTGAACACTGAAGCTTTCTTT
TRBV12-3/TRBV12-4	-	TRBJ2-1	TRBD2	CASSQTSANEQFF	TGTGCCAGCAGCCAGACTAGCGCCAATGAGCAGTTCTTC
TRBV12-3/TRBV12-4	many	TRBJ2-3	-	CASSRISLDTQYF	TGTGCCAGCAGTCGCATTTCATTAGATACGCAGTATTTT
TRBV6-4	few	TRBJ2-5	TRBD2	CASSERGLVWETQYF	TGTGCCAGCAGTGAAAGAGGACTAGTATGGGAGACCCAGTACTTC
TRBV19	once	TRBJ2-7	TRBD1	CASGDRVFPYEQYF	TGTGCCAGTGGGGACAGGGTATTTCCCTACGAGCAGTACTTC
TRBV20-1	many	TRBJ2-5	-	CSASSAGTLPETQYF	TGCAGTGCTAGTTCGGCCGGGACTCTCCCAGAGACCCAGTACTTC
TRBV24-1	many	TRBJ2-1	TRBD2	CATSDPGLRGNEQFF	TGTGCCACCAGTGACCCGGGACTGCGGGGGAATGAGCAGTTCTTC
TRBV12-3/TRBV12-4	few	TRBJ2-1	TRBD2	CASSPSGSDNEQFF	TGTGCCAGCAGTCCTAGCGGGAGTGACAATGAGCAGTTCTTC
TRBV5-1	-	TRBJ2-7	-	CASKLGGARGPAEQYF	TGCGCCAGCAAGCTTGGTGGGGCGAGGGGCCCAGCCGAGCAGTACTTC
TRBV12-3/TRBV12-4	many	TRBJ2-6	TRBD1	CASSLGQLSGANVLTF	TGTGCCAGCAGTTTGGGACAGCTCTCTGGGGCCAACGTCCTGACTTTC
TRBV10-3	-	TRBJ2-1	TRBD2	CAISLGLAGFGNEQFF	TGTGCCATCAGTCTCGGATTAGCGGGATTTGGCAATGAGCAGTTCTTC
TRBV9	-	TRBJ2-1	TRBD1	CASSPRGGTGSYNEQFF	TGTGCCAGCAGCCCCCGAGGGGGGACAGGGAGCTACAATGAGCAGTTCTTC
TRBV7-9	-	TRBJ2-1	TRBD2	CASTLTSGIYNEQFF	TGTGCCAGCACCTTGACTAGCGGGATTTACAATGAGCAGTTCTTC
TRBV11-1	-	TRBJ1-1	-	CASDWTSGTEAFF	TGTGCCAGCGATTGGACCTCGGGCACTGAAGCTTTCTTT
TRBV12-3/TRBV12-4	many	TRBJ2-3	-	CASSSLSTDTQYF	TGTGCCAGCAGTTCTCTCAGCACAGATACGCAGTATTTT
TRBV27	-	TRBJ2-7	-	CASSFKGRDYEQYF	TGTGCCAGCAGTTTTAAGGGCAGGGACTACGAGCAGTACTTC
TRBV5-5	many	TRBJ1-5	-	CASSLAAAYQPQHF	TGTGCCAGCAGCTTGGCGGCAGCTTATCAGCCCCAGCATTTT
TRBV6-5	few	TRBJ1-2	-	CASRRQANYGYTF	TGTGCCAGTAGAAGACAGGCTAACTATGGCTACACCTTC
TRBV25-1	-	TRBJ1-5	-	CASSVSRVYRQPQHF	TGTGCCAGCAGTGTGAGTAGGGTTTACCGGCAGCCCCAGCATTTT
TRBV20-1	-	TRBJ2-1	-	CSARGGTIEQFF	TGCAGTGCTAGGGGAGGGACAATTGAGCAGTTCTTC
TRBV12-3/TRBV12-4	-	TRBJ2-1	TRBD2	CASSFSGGRNDNEQFF	TGTGCCAGCAGTTTCTCTGGCGGGAGGAACGACAATGAGCAGTTCTTC
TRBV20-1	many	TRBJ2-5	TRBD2	CSARTSGETQYF	TGCAGTGCCCGGACTAGCGGGGAGACCCAGTACTTC
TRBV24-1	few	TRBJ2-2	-	CATSALRAGAPNTGELFF	TGTGCCACCAGTGCCTTAAGGGCGGGGGCCCCGAACACCGGGGAGCTGTTTTTT
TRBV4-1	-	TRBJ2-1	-	CASSQVGLDNEQFF	TGCGCCAGCAGCCAAGTTGGTCTTGACAATGAGCAGTTCTTC
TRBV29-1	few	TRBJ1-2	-	CSVSEPSGDGYTF	TGCAGCGTTTCGGAACCTTCGGGGGATGGCTACACCTTC
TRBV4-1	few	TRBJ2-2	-	CASSQGVGTGELFF	TGCGCCAGCAGCCAAGGGGTTGGCACCGGGGAGCTGTTTTTT